This T cell receptor beta chain came from a study of shared clonotypes between healthy human individuals. Generated by immunoSEQ multiplex PCR, the TCRdb table keeps only in-frame clones and is missing some. The sample has almost 700,000 clones; about 91% are singletons. The naive CD8 population came from CD45RO-negative cells selected for CCR7, without terminally differentiated effector memory CD45RA+ cells. Donors were Caucasian adults residing in Nashville, Tennessee, USA. A note on this clone: Its antigen is still unknown. This CDR3 is also generated by other DNA sequences in the sample.

CDR1 is SGDLS and CDR2 is YYNGEE in the germline V gene. The CDR3 is 13 residues long. Deletions cut 0 bases from V and 4 bases from J, with 7 bases between. The study's findings and limits: Rarefaction revealed incomplete sorted-subset sequencing despite large depth. Non-shared clonotypes had lower generation probabilities than clonotypes shared by all four sorted-subset donors.

This receptor was obtained from a man aged 25 to 40 in good health. This chain links TRBV9 with TRBJ1-1; TRBD1 might be the D (5 bases). Material: naive CD8+ T cells sorted from blood. For the CDR3, the DNA is TGTGCCAGCAGCGTAGGGGGGTCCACTGAAGCTTTCTTT. It translates to CASSVGGSTEAFF.